One sample yielded the 24 T cell receptor beta chains listed below, sequenced in a study of blood T cell repertoires in COVID-19. Clones were read by immunoSEQ multiplex PCR, and TCRdb kept only the in-frame ones, dropping some. The sample holds more than 95,000 clones; 65% to 90% are singletons and the top ten take under 5.5%. Specimen: peripheral blood. These receptors were obtained from a man between 60 and 70 years old with acute or convalescent COVID-19.

The chain employs TRBV5-4 and TRBJ2-4; D is ambiguous. The germline CDR1 and CDR2 sequences are SGHNT and YYREEE (reference sequence). The germline V and J ends were trimmed by 1 base and 11 bases, with 13 bases remaining between them. The CDR3 is 13 amino acids. The CDR3 nucleotides are TGTGCCAGCAGCTTGCCCCCCGGAGCTCTTCAGTACTTC. Translated: CASSLPPGALQYF.

This clone was detected only a few times. The genes are TRBV7-8 and TRBJ2-7; 10 bases line up with TRBD2. The ends lost 6 bases at V and 0 bases at J; junction bases unmatched: 5. Germline CDR1 reads SGHVS; CDR2 reads FQNEAQ. This CDR3 has 15 amino acids. The DNA for the CDR3 is TGTGCCAGCAGTTTTAGCGGGGGGCTCTCCTACGAGCAGTACTTC. It is translated as CASSFSGGLSYEQYF.

V usage is TRBV5-1 and J usage is TRBJ2-3, with 9 bases matching TRBD1. The germline V gene encodes CDR1 SGHRS and CDR2 YFSETQ. J gave up 1 base and V 4 bases, and 4 bases lay outside the gene matches. This CDR3 region has 15 residues. Here the CDR3 reads CASSHGTGRTDTQYF. In DNA, the CDR3 is TGCGCCAGCAGCCACGGGACAGGGCGCACAGATACGCAGTATTTT.

The chain employs TRBV5-1 and TRBJ2-1; no clear D gene. The V gene lost 0 bases and the J gene lost 0 bases, with 4 bases spanning the gap. CDR3 size: 14 residues. The germline V gene encodes CDR1 SGHRS and CDR2 YFSETQ. In DNA, the CDR3 is TGCGCCAGCAGCTTGGCGTCCTCCTACAATGAGCAGTTCTTC. Its translation: CASSLASSYNEQFF.

The chain carries TRBV23-1 and TRBJ1-5, with 8 nucleotides matching TRBD1. TRBV23-1 is assigned to the ORF class and has an uncertain function. The CDR3 has 16 residues. V shed 3 bases and J 4 bases; nucleotides not matched to a gene: 8. The CDR3 protein is CASSHYGTGKNQPQHF. The CDR3 DNA reads as TGCGCCAGCAGTCACTACGGGACAGGAAAAAATCAGCCCCAGCATTTT.

This clone was counted a single time. The genes are TRBV5-1 and TRBJ1-3; 7 bases map to TRBD1. The CDR3 runs 14 residues. V lost 4 bases, J lost 3 bases, and 4 bases stayed unmatched. Per germline, CDR1 SGHRS and CDR2 YFSETQ. CDR3 DNA sequence: TGCGCCAGCAGCGCAACAGGGGATGGAAACACCATATATTTT. Its protein is CASSATGDGNTIYF.

The chain uses TRBV30 and TRBJ2-7, with a weak D call TRBD2 (5 bases). The CDR3 is 11 amino acids. Germline loops: CDR1 GTSNPN, CDR2 SVGIG (reference sequence). The ends were cut back, 3 bases at V and 6 bases at J, with 9 bases in the middle. For the CDR3, the DNA is TGTGCCTGGAGCGAAGAGGGCGAGCAGTACTTC. This gives the protein CAWSEEGEQYF.

The rearrangement joins TRBV7-3 to TRBJ2-3, with TRBD2 matching over 7 bases. Trimming at V came to 3 bases and at J to 0 bases, leaving 9 bases not matched to a gene. Germline CDR1 reads SGHTA; CDR2 reads FQGTGA. There are 17 residues in the CDR3. CDR3 residues: CASSLQPLAASTDTQYF. The CDR3 DNA follows: TGTGCCAGCAGCTTGCAACCCCTAGCGGCGAGCACAGATACGCAGTATTTT.

This clone is medium-sized in the sample. The chain has TRBV6-5 and TRBJ1-2; 7 nucleotides line up with TRBD1. CDR3 size: 15 residues. CDR1 is MNHEY and CDR2 is SVGAGI in the germline V gene. Unmatched junction bases numbered 13, after V lost 6 bases and J lost 6 bases. DNA of the CDR3: TGTGCCAGCAGAAATTCACGACAGGGCCGAAATGGCTACACCTTC. Protein: CASRNSRQGRNGYTF.

V usage is TRBV5-1 and J usage is TRBJ1-1, with 7 bases that match TRBD1. The CDR3 has 14 amino acids. The V and J ends lost 4 bases and 1 base, in that order; junction bases with no gene match: 4. CDR1 is SGHRS and CDR2 is YFSETQ in the germline V gene. The CDR3: CASSKQGSNTEAFF. The CDR3 coding sequence is TGCGCCAGCAGCAAACAGGGGTCGAACACTGAAGCTTTCTTT.

The chain carries TRBV7-3 and TRBJ2-3; TRBD2 matches at 12 bases. The CDR3 length is 16 residues. Germline V lookup: CDR1 SGHTA, CDR2 FQGTGA. The V gene end was trimmed by 5 bases and the J gene end by 1 base; junction bases not matched to a gene: 4. The CDR3 nucleotides are TGTGCCAGCAGCGCCCGACTAGCGGGGGGCACAGATACGCAGTATTTT. It codes for CASSARLAGGTDTQYF.

The V and J genes are TRBV6-5 and TRBJ2-2; 8 bases are a match to TRBD2. With 6 bases clipped from V and 5 bases from J, the junction kept 5 bases outside the gene matches. This CDR3 has 14 amino acids. Looked up from germline, CDR1 is MNHEY and CDR2 is SVGAGI. The DNA for the CDR3 is TGTGCCAGCAGATCCGGGGGGGCAACCGGGGAGCTGTTTTTT. Translated: CASRSGGATGELFF.

V usage is TRBV7-6 and J usage is TRBJ2-2; D gene uncertain. V lost 3 bases to trimming and J lost 1 base, with 9 bases between them. Germline V CDR1 and CDR2: SGHVS, FNYEAQ. The CDR3 has 15 residues. CDR3 nucleotides: TGTGCCAGCAGCTTCGTTGGCGGGAACACCGGGGAGCTGTTTTTT. Amino acids: CASSFVGGNTGELFF.

CDR3 sequence: CASSFPLAGAPSSYNEQFF. CDR3 DNA: TGCGCCAGCAGCTTTCCGCTAGCGGGGGCCCCGAGCTCCTACAATGAGCAGTTCTTC. This chain joins TRBV5-1 and TRBJ2-1, with TRBD2 matching over 10 bases. CDR1 SGHRS and CDR2 YFSETQ come from the germline V gene. The CDR3 length is 19 residues. The ends lost 2 bases at V and 0 bases at J; junction bases unmatched: 11.

V usage is TRBV5-5 and J usage is TRBJ2-3, with 8 bases lining up with TRBD2. The CDR3 is 15 residues long. J lost 3 bases, V lost 0 bases, and 3 bases had no gene match. CDR1 is SGHKS, CDR2 YYEKEE, per germline (reference sequence). CDR3 coding DNA: TGTGCCAGCAGCTTGGGAGCGGGAGAAACAGATACGCAGTATTTT. Translated, it gives CASSLGAGETDTQYF.

This clone has only a few counts. The chain joins TRBV7-9 to TRBJ2-5; TRBD2 matches at 11 bases. V lost 5 bases, J lost 5 bases, and 7 bases stayed unmatched. This CDR3 is built from 15 residues. Germline V CDR1 and CDR2: SEHNR, FQNEAQ (reference sequence). This CDR3 reads CASSPGTSGGETQYF. CDR3 nucleotide sequence: TGTGCCAGCAGCCCGGGGACTAGCGGTGGGGAGACCCAGTACTTC.

V and J are TRBV11-2 and TRBJ2-2; maybe TRBD1 (6 bases). The CDR3 runs to 16 residues. V was pared by 1 base and J by 0 bases, with 9 bases between. The germline gives CDR1 SGHAT, CDR2 FQNNGV. Written as DNA, the CDR3 is TGTGCCAGCAGCTTAGGACAGGCCCCGAACACCGGGGAGCTGTTTTTT. This encodes CASSLGQAPNTGELFF.

This clone was detected only once. The CDR3 nucleotides are TGTGCCAGCAGCCCCCAGGGAGCGGGGGGCCTGGAGACCCAGTACTTC. It is translated as CASSPQGAGGLETQYF. J is TRBJ2-5 and V is TRBV11-3, with 9 bases identical to TRBD2. CDR1 and CDR2 from the germline V gene are SGHNT and YENEEA. The CDR3 consists of 16 residues. J gave up 5 bases and V 5 bases, and 12 bases lay outside the gene matches.

The rearrangement uses TRBV6-5 and TRBJ2-1; 11 nucleotides match TRBD2. This CDR3 comprises 14 residues. V gave up 6 bases and J gave up 7 bases; unmatched junction bases: 5. CDR1 and CDR2 (germline): MNHEY, SVGAGI. The CDR3 DNA sequence: TGTGCCAGCAGGCCGGGACTAGCGGTAAATGAGCAGTTCTTC. Translating it yields CASRPGLAVNEQFF.

V gene TRBV7-3 combines with J gene TRBJ2-1; 13 bases are shared with TRBD2. Germline V gene sequence: CDR1 SGHTA, CDR2 FQGTGA. The CDR3 length is 15 residues. V gave up 3 bases and J gave up 5 bases; unmatched junction bases: 1. The CDR3 DNA sequence: TGTGCCAGCAGCTTGGGACTAGCGGGACACAATGAGCAGTTCTTC. Protein sequence: CASSLGLAGHNEQFF.

This rearrangement joins TRBV5-1 to TRBJ1-1; D is possibly TRBD1 (6 bases). CDR1 and CDR2 (germline): SGHRS, YFSETQ. The CDR3 loop spans 15 amino acids. Trimming left V 5 bases short and J 0 bases short, with 14 bases between. CDR3 sequence: CASSHPQGMNTEAFF. In nucleotides, the CDR3 is TGCGCCAGCAGTCATCCACAGGGAATGAACACTGAAGCTTTCTTT.

The rearrangement uses TRBV7-8 and TRBJ1-5, with 9 bases aligning to TRBD1. Germline V CDR1 and CDR2: SGHVS, FQNEAQ. The length of the CDR3 is 19 residues. The V gene end was trimmed by 4 bases and the J gene end by 3 bases; junction bases not matched to a gene: 16. As DNA, the CDR3 is TGTGCCAGCAGCTCCGGGACAAGAACAGGGGGCCCCGTCAATCAGCCCCAGCATTTT. It is translated as CASSSGTRTGGPVNQPQHF.

A few counts support this clone. The chain uses TRBV19 and TRBJ1-4; perhaps TRBD1 as D (5 bases). Germline-derived CDR1 and CDR2 are LNHDA and SQIVND (reference sequence). This CDR3 contains 14 residues. V was trimmed by 3 bases and J by 5 bases, leaving 10 bases between them. The CDR3 loop is CASSIRVQNEKLFF. The DNA for the CDR3 is TGTGCCAGTAGTATCAGGGTACAAAATGAAAAACTGTTTTTT. Supplemented by reference TRBV19 and TRBJ1-4, the full variable domain reads DGGITQSPKYLFRKEGQNVTLSCEQNLNHDAMYWYRQDPGQGLRLIYYSQIVNDFQKGDIAEGYSVSREKKESFPLTVTSAQKNPTAFYLCASSIRVQNEKLFFGSGTQLSVL.

The V and J genes are TRBV6-5 and TRBJ2-7; 9 bases line up with TRBD1. The V and J ends lost 11 bases and 2 bases, in that order; junction bases with no gene match: 7. Germline loops: CDR1 MNHEY, CDR2 SVGAGI. The CDR3 consists of 13 residues. CDR3 protein: CASRGQGTYEQYF. CDR3 DNA: TGTGCCTCCCGGGGACAGGGAACCTACGAGCAGTACTTC.